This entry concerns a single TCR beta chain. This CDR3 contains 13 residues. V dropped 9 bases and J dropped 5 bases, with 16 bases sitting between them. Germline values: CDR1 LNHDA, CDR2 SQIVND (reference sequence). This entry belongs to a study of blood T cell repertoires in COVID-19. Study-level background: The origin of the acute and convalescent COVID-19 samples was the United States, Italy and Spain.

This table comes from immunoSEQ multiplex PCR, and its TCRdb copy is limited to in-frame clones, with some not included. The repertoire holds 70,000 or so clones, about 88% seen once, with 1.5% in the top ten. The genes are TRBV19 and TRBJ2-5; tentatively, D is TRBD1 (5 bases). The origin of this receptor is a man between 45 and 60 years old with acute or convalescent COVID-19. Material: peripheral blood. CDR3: CASQEGPGETQYF. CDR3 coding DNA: TGTGCCAGCCAAGAAGGGCCAGGGGAGACCCAGTACTTC. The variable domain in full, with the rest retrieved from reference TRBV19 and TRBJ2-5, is DGGITQSPKYLFRKEGQNVTLSCEQNLNHDAMYWYRQDPGQGLRLIYYSQIVNDFQKGDIAEGYSVSREKKESFPLTVTSAQKNPTAFYLCASQEGPGETQYFGPGTRLLVL.